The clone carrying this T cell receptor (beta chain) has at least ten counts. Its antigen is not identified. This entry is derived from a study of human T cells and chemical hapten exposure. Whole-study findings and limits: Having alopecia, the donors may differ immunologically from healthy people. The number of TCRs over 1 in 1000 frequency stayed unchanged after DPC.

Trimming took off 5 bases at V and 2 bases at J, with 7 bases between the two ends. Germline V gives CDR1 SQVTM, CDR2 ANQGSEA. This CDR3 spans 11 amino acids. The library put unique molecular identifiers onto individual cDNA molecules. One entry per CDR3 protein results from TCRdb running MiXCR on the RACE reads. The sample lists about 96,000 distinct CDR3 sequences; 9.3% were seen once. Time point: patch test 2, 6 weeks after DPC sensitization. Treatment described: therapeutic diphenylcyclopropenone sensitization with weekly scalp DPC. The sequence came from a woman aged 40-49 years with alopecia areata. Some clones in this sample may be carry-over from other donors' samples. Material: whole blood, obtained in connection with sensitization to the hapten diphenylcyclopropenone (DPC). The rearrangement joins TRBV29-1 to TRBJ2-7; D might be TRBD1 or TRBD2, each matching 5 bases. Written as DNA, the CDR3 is TGCAGCGTTCGGGACGCCTACGAGCAGTACTTC. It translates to CSVRDAYEQYF.